Each of the 2 T cell receptor beta chains below was sequenced from the same sample in a study of cytomegalovirus exposure and HLA in healthy donors (dated by TCRdb to 2017 to 2019). Library creation used the immunoSEQ multiplex PCR assay. A mixture of 60 forward primers for TCR Vbeta segments and 13 reverse primers for TCR Jbeta segments was used in the multiplex PCR. Not all clones reach the TCRdb copy of this immuneACCESS table, which keeps in-frame sequences only. Checked studies attribute under half of the gap to unresolved V genes and leave the rest unexplained. Recorded for this sample are 79,000 or so clones; approximately 79% of them occurred a single time. The top ten clones comprise around a fifth of the sample. The sequenced sample was PBMCs. These TCRs come from a woman between 40 and 50 years old in good health and CMV-seropositive.

The chain is built from TRBV4-2 and TRBJ1-3; D remains ambiguous. Germline V lookup: CDR1 LGHNA, CDR2 YNFKEQ. The V end lost 4 bases, the J end lost 0 bases, and 25 bases lay between the germline ends. The CDR3 loop spans 20 amino acids. This CDR3 is CASSPQNQASASRSGNTIYF. The DNA of the CDR3 is TGTGCCAGCAGCCCGCAGAACCAAGCGTCGGCCTCCCGCTCTGGAAACACCATATATTTT.

The chain uses TRBV6-4 and TRBJ1-5, with 8 bases matching TRBD1. Germline values: CDR1 MRHNA, CDR2 SNTAGT. The CDR3 extends over 14 amino acids. The trim removed 5 bases at V and 7 bases at J, leaving 7 bases unmatched. This chain's CDR3 is CASSQGANDQPQHF. The CDR3 region has the DNA TGTGCCAGCAGTCAGGGGGCGAATGACCAGCCCCAGCATTTT.